This T cell receptor beta chain derives from a study of regulatory T cells in long-lasting Graves disease. V shed 6 bases, J shed 6 bases, and the junction held 8 bases outside the gene matches. The CDR3 contains 15 residues. The germline V gene encodes CDR1 MNHNS and CDR2 SASEGT. Time point described: newly diagnosed GD, antithyroid drugs for less than 3 months. PBMC RNA was the source of the TCR library. This clonotype was observed many times. Arm-PCR of CDR3 regions and iRepertoire HTBI primers were used to build TCR beta libraries. TCRdb reprocessed the multiplex PCR reads via MiXCR and lists one record per CDR3 protein. The table shows about 540,000 distinct CDR3 sequences, with about 13% occurring only once. This sample also appeared in a second study, on T cells in Graves' hyperthyroidism and ophthalmopathy. This second report adds: Appearing also in blood were most of the thyroid clonotypes expanded above 0.001.

The source was peripheral blood mononuclear cells (PBMCs), collected at new diagnosis, from a patient treated with antithyroid drugs. The receptor was derived from a man aged 25-45 years with Graves disease. The V call is TRBV6-1, the J call TRBJ2-1; 10 nucleotides agree with TRBD2. The CDR3 spells CASRSRLAGVNEQFF. The CDR3 coding sequence is TGTGCCAGCAGGTCTCGACTAGCGGGTGTCAATGAGCAGTTCTTC.